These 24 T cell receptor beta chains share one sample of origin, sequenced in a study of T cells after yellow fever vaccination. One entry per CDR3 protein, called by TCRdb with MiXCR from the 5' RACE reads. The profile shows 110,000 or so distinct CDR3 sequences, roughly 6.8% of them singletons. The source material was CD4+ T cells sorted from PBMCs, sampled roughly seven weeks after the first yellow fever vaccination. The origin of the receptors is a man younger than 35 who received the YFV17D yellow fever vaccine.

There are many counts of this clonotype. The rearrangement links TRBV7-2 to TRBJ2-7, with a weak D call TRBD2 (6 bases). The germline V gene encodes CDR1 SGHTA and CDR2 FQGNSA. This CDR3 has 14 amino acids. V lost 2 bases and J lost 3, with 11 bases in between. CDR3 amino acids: CASSLWGGGYEQYV. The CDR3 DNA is TGTGCCAGCAGCTTATGGGGAGGTGGCTACGAGCAGTACGTC.

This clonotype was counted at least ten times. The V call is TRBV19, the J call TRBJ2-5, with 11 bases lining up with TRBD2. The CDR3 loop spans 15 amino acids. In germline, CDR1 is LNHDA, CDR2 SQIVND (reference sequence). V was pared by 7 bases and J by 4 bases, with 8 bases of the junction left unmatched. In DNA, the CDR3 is TGTGCCAGTACTAGCGGGGGGCTCCCAAGAGAGACCCAGTACTTC. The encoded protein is CASTSGGLPRETQYF.

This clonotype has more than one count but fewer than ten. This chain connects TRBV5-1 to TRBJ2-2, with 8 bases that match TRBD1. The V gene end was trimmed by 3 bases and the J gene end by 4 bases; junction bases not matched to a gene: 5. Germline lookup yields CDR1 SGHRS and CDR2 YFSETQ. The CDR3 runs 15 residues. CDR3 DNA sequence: TGCGCCAGCAGCTACGACAGGGGAGGCACCGGGGAGCTGTTTTTT. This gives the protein CASSYDRGGTGELFF. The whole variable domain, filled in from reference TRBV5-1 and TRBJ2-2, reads KAGVTQTPRYLIKTRGQQVTLSCSPISGHRSVSWYQQTPGQGLQFLFEYFSETQRNKGNFPGRFSGRQFSNSRSEMNVSTLELGDSALYLCASSYDRGGTGELFFGEGSRLTVL.

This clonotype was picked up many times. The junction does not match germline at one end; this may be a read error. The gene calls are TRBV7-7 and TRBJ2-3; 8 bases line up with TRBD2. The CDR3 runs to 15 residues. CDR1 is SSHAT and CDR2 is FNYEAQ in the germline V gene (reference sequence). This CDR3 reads CASSPGTGGSDTQYF. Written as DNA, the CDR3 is TGTGCTAGCAGCCCGGGGACGGGAGGGTCAGATACGCAGTATTTT.

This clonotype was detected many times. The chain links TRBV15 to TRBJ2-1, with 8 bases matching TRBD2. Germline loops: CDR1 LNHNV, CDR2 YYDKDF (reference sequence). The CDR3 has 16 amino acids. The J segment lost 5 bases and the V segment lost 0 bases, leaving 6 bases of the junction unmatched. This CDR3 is CATSRDYGLANNEQFF. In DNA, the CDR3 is TGTGCCACCAGCAGAGATTACGGACTAGCAAACAATGAGCAGTTCTTC.

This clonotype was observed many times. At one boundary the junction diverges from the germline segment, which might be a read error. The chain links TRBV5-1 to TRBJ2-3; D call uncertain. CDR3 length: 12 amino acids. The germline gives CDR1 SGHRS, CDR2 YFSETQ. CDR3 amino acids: CASTLGTDTQYF. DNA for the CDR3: TGCGCCAGCACCTTGGGCACAGATACGCAGTATTTT.

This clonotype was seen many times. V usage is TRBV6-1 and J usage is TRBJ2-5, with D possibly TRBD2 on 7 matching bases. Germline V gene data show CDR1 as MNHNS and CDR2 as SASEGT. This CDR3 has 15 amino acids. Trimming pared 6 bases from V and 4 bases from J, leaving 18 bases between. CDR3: CASRPRPGGGETQYF. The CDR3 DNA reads TGTGCCAGCAGGCCTCGTCCGGGGGGCGGAGAGACCCAGTACTTC.

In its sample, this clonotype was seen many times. In nucleotides, the CDR3 is TGTGCCAGCAGCCAATACGGGACCGGGGAGCTGTTTTTT. Encoded protein: CASSQYGTGELFF. The chain is built from TRBV14 and TRBJ2-2; D uncertain. This CDR3 is built from 13 residues. Germline CDR1 and CDR2: SGHDN and FVKESK. The ends were cut back, 2 bases at V and 5 bases at J, with 6 bases in the middle.

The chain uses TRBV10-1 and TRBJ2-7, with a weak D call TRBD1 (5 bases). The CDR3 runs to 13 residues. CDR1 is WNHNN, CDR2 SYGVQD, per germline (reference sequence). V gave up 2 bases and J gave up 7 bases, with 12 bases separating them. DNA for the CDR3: TGCGCCAGCAGTGAGGTGACAGTGAGAGAGCAGTACGTC. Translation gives CASSEVTVREQYV.

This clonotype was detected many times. CDR3 nucleotides: TGTGCCATGGTCAAGGAGAGCACCGGGGAGCTGTTTTTT. Protein product: CAMVKESTGELFF. This rearrangement joins TRBV10-3 to TRBJ2-2; no clear D gene. V lost 9 bases and J 4 bases, leaving 12 bases between the germline ends. The CDR3 contains 13 residues. The germline V gene encodes CDR1 ENHRY and CDR2 SYGVKD.

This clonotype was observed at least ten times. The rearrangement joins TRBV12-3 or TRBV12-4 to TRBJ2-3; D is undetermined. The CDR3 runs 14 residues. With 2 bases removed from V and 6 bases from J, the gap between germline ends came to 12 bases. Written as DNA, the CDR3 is TGTGCCAGCAGTTTATTTCTAGTTTCCGATACGCAGTATTTT. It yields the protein CASSLFLVSDTQYF.

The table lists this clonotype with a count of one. This CDR3 reads CASMIAGGAAPETQYF. CDR3 nucleotide sequence: TGCGCCAGCATGATAGCGGGGGGCGCAGCCCCCGAGACCCAGTACTTC. The V call is TRBV5-1, the J call TRBJ2-5, with 10 bases that match TRBD2. Per the germline V gene, CDR1 is SGHRS and CDR2 is YFSETQ. J gave up 5 bases and V 6 bases, and 13 bases lay outside the gene matches. CDR3 length: 16 amino acids.

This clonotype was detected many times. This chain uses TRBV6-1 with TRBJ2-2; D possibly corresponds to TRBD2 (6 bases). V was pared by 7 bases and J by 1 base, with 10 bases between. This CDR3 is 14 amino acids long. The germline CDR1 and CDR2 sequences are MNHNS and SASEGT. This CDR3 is CASTNGGNTGELFF. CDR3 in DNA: TGTGCCAGCACTAACGGGGGGAACACCGGGGAGCTGTTTTTT.

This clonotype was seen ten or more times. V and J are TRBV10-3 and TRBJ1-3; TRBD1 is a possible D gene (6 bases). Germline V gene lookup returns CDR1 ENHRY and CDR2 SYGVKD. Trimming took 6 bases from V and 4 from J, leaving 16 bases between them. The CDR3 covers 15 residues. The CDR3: CAIRTVAGAGNTIYF. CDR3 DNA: TGTGCCATCAGGACGGTGGCAGGGGCAGGAAACACCATATATTTT.

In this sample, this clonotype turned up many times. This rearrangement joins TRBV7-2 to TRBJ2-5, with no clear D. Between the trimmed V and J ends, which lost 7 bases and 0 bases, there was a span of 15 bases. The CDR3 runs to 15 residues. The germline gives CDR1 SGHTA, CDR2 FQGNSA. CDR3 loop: CASTRQLMYQETQYF. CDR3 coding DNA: TGTGCCAGCACTCGGCAGCTTATGTACCAAGAGACCCAGTACTTC. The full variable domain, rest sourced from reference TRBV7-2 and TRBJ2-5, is GAGVSQSPSNKVTEKGKDVELRCDPISGHTALYWYRQSLGQGLEFLIYFQGNSAPDKSGLPSDRFSAERTGGSVSTLTIQRTQQEDSAVYLCASTRQLMYQETQYFGPGTRLLVL.

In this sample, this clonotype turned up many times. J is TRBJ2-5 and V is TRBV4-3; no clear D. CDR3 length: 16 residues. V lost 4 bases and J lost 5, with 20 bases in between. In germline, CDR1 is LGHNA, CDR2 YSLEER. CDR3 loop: CASSLNPELSGETQYF. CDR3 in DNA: TGCGCCAGCAGCCTCAATCCGGAGCTCTCCGGGGAGACCCAGTACTTC.

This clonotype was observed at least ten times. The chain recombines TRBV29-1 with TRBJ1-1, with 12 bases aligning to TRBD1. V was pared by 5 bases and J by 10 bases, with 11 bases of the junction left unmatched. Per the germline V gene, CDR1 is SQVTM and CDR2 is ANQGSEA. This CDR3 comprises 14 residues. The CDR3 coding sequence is TGCAGCGTTCCGGGACAGGGGGCCTACAGCTCAGCTTTCTTT. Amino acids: CSVPGQGAYSSAFF. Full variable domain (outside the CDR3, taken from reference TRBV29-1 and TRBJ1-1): SAVISQKPSRDICQRGTSLTIQCQVDSQVTMMFWYRQQPGQSLTLIATANQGSEATYESGFVIDKFPISRPNLTFSTLTVSNMSPEDSSIYLCSVPGQGAYSSAFFGQGTRLTVV.

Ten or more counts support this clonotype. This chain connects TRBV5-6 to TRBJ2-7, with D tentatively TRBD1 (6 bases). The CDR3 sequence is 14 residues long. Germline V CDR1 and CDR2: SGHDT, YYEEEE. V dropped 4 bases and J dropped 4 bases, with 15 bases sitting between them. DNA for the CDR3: TGTGCCAGCAGCCCCCACAGGGAGTTGTACGAGCAGTACGTC. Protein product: CASSPHRELYEQYV.

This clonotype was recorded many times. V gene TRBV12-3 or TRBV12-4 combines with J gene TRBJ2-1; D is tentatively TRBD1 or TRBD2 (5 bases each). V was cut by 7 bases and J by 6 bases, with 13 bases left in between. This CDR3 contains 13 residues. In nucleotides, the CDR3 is TGTGCCAGCATGTATACGGGGCCCAATGAGCAGTTCTTC. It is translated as CASMYTGPNEQFF.

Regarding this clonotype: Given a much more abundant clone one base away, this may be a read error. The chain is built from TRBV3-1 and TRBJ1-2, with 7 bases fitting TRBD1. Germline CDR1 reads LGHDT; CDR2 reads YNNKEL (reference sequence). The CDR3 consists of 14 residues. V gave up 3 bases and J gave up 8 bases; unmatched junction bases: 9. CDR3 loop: CASSHLDRTGGYTF. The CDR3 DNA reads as TGTGCCAGCAGCCACCTGGACAGGACAGGAGGCTACACCTTC.

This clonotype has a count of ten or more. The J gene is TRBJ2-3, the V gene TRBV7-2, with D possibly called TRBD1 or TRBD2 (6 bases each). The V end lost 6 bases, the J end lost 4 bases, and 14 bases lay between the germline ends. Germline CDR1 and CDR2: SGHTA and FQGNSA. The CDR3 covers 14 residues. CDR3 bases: TGTGCCAGCAGTCCGGGGGCAGGGGCAGATACGCAGTATTTT. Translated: CASSPGAGADTQYF.

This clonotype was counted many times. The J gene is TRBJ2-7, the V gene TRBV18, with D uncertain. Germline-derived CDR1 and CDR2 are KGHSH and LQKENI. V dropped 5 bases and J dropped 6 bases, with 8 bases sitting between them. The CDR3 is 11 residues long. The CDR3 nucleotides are TGTGCCAGCTCATCGTATGGCGAGCAGTACTTC. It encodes CASSSYGEQYF.

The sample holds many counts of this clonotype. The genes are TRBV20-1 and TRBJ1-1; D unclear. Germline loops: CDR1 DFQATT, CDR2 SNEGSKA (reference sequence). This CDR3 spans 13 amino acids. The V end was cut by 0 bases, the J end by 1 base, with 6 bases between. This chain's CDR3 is CSARDGRNTEAFF. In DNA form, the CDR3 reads TGCAGTGCTAGAGATGGGAGGAACACTGAAGCTTTCTTT.

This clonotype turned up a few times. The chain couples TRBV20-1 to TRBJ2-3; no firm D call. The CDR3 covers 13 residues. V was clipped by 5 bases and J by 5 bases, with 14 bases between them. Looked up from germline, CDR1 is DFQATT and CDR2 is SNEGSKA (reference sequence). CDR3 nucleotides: TGCAGTGCTGATACGGCTGGGCGAGATACGCAGTATTTT. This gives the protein CSADTAGRDTQYF.